These 5 T cell receptor beta chains share one sample of origin, sequenced in a study of quantifying T cell responses using KT2 cells. At the level of the study: Reverse transcription used primers in the TCR alpha and beta constant regions.

Each cDNA got a UMI-containing oligo ligated at its 3' end. The first PCR ran approximately 4 cycles with an equimolar RC1.1 and RC1.2 beta primer mix. From the UMI-ligation and nested PCR reads, TCRdb called clonotypes with MiXCR, one entry per CDR3 protein. The sample shows about 30,000 distinct CDR3 sequences, roughly 7.2% of them seen only once. Sequenced input: PBMCs spiked with cells of the T cell clone KT2. The source is a human donor.

In this sample, this clonotype turned up many times. The chain couples TRBV27 to TRBJ1-5; D is unresolved. This CDR3 is 14 amino acids long. Germline V gives CDR1 MNHEY, CDR2 SMNVEV (reference sequence). Trimming took 4 bases from V and 0 from J, leaving 7 bases between them. CDR3 region: CASSSYGSNQPQHF. The DNA of the CDR3 is TGTGCCAGCAGTTCGTACGGTAGCAATCAGCCCCAGCATTTT.

This clonotype was seen at least ten times. The rearrangement links TRBV25-1 to TRBJ1-2; no clear D gene. Deletions cut 10 bases from V and 2 bases from J, with 8 bases between. The CDR3 covers 11 residues. Germline V gene sequence: CDR1 MGHDK, CDR2 SYGVNS. CDR3 DNA: TGTGCCACCGGGGAAAACTATGGCTACACCTTC. Translated, it gives CATGENYGYTF.

Many counts were recorded for this clonotype. This rearrangement joins TRBV12-3 or TRBV12-4 to TRBJ1-1; 9 nucleotides line up with TRBD1. The junction had 6 bases not matched to a gene; V was cut back by 6 bases and J by 1 base. The CDR3 contains 15 residues. The CDR3 nucleotides read TGTGCCAGCAGGGGGACAGGGCGAGAGAACACTGAAGCTTTCTTT. Its translation: CASRGTGRENTEAFF.

V is TRBV7-9 and J is TRBJ1-1; D is unresolved. This CDR3 has 15 residues. Germline lookup yields CDR1 SEHNR and CDR2 FQNEAQ (reference sequence). V was pared by 2 bases and J by 1 base, with 11 bases between. CDR3: CASSLSAQSNTEAFF. CDR3 coding DNA: TGTGCCAGCAGCTTATCTGCTCAATCGAACACTGAAGCTTTCTTT.

This clonotype showed up just a few times. The CDR3 region has the DNA TGTGCCAGCAGTGAAAGCGGGGGCCAGTTCTTC. The encoded protein is CASSESGGQFF. V is TRBV2 and J is TRBJ2-1, with 8 nucleotides matching TRBD2. The CDR3 is 11 residues long. Germline trimming cut 2 bases from V and 13 bases from J; bases unmatched to any gene: 1. Per germline, CDR1 SNHLY and CDR2 FYNNEI.